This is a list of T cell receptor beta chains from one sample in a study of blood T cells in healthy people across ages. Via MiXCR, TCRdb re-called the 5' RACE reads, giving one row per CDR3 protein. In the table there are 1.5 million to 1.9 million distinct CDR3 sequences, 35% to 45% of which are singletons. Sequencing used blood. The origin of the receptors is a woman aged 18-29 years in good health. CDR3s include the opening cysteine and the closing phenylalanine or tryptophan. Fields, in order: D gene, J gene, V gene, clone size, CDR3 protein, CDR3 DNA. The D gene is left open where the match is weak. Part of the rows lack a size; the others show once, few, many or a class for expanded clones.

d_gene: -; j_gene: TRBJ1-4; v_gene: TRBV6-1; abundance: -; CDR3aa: CASSDLAEKLFF; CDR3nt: TGTGCCAGCAGTGATCTTGCTGAAAAACTGTTTTTT
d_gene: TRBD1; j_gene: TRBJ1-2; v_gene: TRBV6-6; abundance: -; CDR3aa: CASRGQAINYGYTF; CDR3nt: TGTGCCAGCAGGGGACAGGCCATCAACTATGGCTACACCTTC
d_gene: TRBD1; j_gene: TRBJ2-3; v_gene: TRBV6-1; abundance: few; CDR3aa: CASLDRDPTDTQYF; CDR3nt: TGTGCCAGCCTGGACAGGGATCCCACAGATACGCAGTATTTT
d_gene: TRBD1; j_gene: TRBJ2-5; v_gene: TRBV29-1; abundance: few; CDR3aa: CSVATIQGALSATQYF; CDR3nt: TGCAGCGTTGCTACCATACAGGGGGCGTTAAGTGCGACCCAGTACTTC
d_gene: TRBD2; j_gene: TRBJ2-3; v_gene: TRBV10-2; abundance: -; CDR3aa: CASSAPSGGAGTDTQYF; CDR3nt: TGCGCCAGCAGTGCGCCTAGCGGGGGGGCAGGCACAGATACGCAGTATTTT
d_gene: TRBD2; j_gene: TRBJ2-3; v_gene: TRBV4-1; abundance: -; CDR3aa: CASSQVWASGGTETQYF; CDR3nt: TGCGCCAGCAGCCAAGTTTGGGCTAGCGGGGGCACAGAGACGCAGTATTTT
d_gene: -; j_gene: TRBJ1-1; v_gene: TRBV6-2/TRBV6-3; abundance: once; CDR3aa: CASSYPTGKQNTEAFF; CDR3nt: TGTGCCAGCAGTTACCCTACAGGGAAACAAAACACTGAAGCTTTCTTT
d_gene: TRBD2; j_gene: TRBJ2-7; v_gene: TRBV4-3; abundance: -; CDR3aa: CPRLETSGTSPPYNEQYF; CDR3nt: TGCCCGAGGCTAGAGACTAGCGGGACGAGCCCCCCCTACAATGAGCAGTACTTC
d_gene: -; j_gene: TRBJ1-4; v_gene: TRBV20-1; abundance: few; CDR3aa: CMRRGAATNEKLFF; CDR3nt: TGCATGCGCCGGGGAGCCGCAACTAATGAAAAACTGTTTTTT
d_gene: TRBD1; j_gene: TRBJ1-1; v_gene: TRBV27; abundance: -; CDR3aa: CASSFGQGTHTEAFF; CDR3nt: TGTGCCAGCAGTTTCGGACAGGGAACTCACACTGAAGCTTTCTTT
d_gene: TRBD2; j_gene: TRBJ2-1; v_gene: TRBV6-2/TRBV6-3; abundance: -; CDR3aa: CASSYYKASGPREQFF; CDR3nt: TGTGCCAGCAGTTACTATAAAGCTAGCGGCCCAAGAGAGCAGTTCTTC
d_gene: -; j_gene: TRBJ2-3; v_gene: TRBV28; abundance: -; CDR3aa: CASSLWASQADTQYF; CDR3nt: TGTGCCAGCAGTTTATGGGCAAGTCAAGCAGATACGCAGTATTTT
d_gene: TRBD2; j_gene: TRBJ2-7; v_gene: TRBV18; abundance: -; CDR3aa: CASSPKLALSSYNEQYF; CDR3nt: TGTGCCAGCTCACCCAAACTAGCGCTGAGCTCCTACAATGAGCAGTACTTC
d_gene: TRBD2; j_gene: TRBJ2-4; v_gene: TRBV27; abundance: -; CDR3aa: CASSLSIIAGAKNIQYF; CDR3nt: TGTGCCAGCAGTTTATCGATAATAGCGGGAGCCAAAAACATTCAGTACTTC
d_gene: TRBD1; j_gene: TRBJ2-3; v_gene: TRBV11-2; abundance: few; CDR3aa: CASSLVRGLLTDTQYF; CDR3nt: TGTGCCAGCAGCTTAGTGAGGGGGCTGTTGACAGATACGCAGTATTTT
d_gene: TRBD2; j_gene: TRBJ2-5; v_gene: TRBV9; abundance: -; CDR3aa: CATNSGGHQETQYF; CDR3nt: TGTGCCACCAATAGCGGGGGCCACCAAGAGACCCAGTACTTC
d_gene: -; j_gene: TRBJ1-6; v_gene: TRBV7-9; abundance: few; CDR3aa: CASSTRRGSNSPLHF; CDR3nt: TGTGCCAGCAGCACCAGGAGGGGAAGTAATTCACCCCTCCACTTT
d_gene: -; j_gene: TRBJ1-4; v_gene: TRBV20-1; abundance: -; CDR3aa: CSASMLRGNEKLFF; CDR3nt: TGCAGTGCTAGCATGCTAAGGGGTAATGAAAAACTGTTTTTT
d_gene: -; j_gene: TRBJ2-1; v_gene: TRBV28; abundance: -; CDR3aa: CASSLILALTSSYNEQFF; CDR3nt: TGTGCCAGCAGTTTAATCCTAGCACTCACGTCTTCTTACAATGAGCAGTTCTTC
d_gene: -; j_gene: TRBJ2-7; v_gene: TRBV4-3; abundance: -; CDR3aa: CASSQDSFGGGEQYF; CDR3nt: TGCGCCAGCAGCCAAGACTCTTTCGGGGGCGGCGAGCAGTACTTC
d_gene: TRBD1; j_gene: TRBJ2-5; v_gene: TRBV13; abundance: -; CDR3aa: CASSSTTGVGETQYF; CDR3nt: TGTGCCAGCAGCTCCACGACAGGGGTCGGGGAGACCCAGTACTTC
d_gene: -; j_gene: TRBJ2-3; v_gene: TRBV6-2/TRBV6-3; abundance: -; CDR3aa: CASSYSFSTDTQYF; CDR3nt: TGTGCCAGCAGTTATTCTTTTAGCACAGATACGCAGTATTTT
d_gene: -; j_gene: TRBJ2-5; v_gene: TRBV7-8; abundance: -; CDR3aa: CASSLAEAQETQYF; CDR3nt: TGTGCCAGCAGCTTAGCGGAAGCACAAGAGACCCAGTACTTC
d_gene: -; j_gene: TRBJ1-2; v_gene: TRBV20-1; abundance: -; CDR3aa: CSARELYGYTF; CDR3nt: TGCAGTGCTAGAGAGCTCTATGGCTACACCTTC
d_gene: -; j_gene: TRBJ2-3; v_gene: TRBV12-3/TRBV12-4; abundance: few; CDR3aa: CASSYRLRGDSTDTQYF; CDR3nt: TGTGCCAGCAGTTACAGACTTAGGGGGGACAGCACGGATACGCAGTATTTT
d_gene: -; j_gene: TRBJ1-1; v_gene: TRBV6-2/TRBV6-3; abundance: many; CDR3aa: CASISHQYTEAFF; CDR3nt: TGTGCCAGCATCTCGCATCAGTACACTGAAGCTTTCTTT
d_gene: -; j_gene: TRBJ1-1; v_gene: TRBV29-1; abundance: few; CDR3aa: CSVSRALNTEAFF; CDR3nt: TGCAGCGTTTCACGGGCCTTAAACACTGAAGCTTTCTTT
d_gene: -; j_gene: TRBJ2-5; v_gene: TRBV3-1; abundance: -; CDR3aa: CASSQKTDTYGSQYF; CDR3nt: TGTGCCAGCAGCCAAAAGACAGATACTTACGGGTCCCAGTACTTC
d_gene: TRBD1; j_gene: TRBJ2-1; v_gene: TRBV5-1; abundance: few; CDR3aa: CASSFDRGFDNEQFF; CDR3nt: TGCGCCAGCAGCTTCGACAGGGGGTTTGACAATGAGCAGTTCTTC
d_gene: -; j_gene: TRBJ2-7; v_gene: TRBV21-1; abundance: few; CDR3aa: CASSKVPWPPSKDKDLYEQYF; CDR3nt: TGTGCCAGCAGCAAAGTCCCTTGGCCCCCCTCCAAGGACAAGGATTTGTACGAGCAGTACTTC
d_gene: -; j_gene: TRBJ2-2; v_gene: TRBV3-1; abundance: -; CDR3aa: CASSQKGFRELFF; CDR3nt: TGTGCCAGCAGCCAAAAAGGATTCCGGGAGCTGTTTTTT
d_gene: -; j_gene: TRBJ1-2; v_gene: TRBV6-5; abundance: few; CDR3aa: CASIPPGRYGYTF; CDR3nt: TGTGCCAGCATTCCCCCGGGGAGGTATGGCTACACCTTC
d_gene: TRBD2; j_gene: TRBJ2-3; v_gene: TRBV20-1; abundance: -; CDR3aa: CSAAWTSPTDTQYF; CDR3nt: TGCAGTGCCGCGTGGACTAGCCCCACAGATACGCAGTATTTT